The next 10 T cell receptor beta chains were all read from a single sample in a study of CXCR3-negative and CXCR3-positive naive CD8 T cells. 5' RACE with UMI labels generated the TRB cDNA libraries. TCRdb processed the 5' RACE reads again and assigns one entry to each CDR3 protein, with no DNA. Its clone listing holds under 85,000 distinct CDR3 sequences. Sequencing was done on a sample of naive CXCR3- CD8+ T cells from blood. The sample's subset: CD45RO-CCR7+CD27+CD95- naive CD8+ T cells lacking CXCR3 (TNR3-). Every receptor here comes from a human donor in good health. Some clones in this sample may be carry-over from other donors' samples.

The chain carries TRBV20-1 and TRBJ2-1. The germline CDR1 and CDR2 sequences are DFQATT and SNEGSKA (reference sequence). The CDR3 has 14 residues. CDR3 sequence reads: CSARGQPDYNEQFF.

The chain is built from TRBV7-9 and TRBJ2-5; TCRdb selects TRBD1, and the lack of DNA leaves this call unchecked. Germline CDR1 and CDR2: SEHNR and FQNEAQ (reference sequence). This CDR3 comprises 16 residues. The chain's CDR3 is CASRPRSGQGQETQYF.

The V and J genes are TRBV2 and TRBJ1-5. Germline assignment: CDR1 SNHLY and CDR2 FYNNEI. There are 13 residues in the CDR3. CDR3 in amino acids: CASSEGERQPQHF.

The chain couples TRBV5-6 to TRBJ2-5. This CDR3 contains 14 residues. Germline CDR1 SGHDT, CDR2 YYEEEE. The CDR3 sequence: CASSLGLGQETQYF.

J is TRBJ2-7 and V is TRBV27; TCRdb outputs TRBD1, but without DNA this stays unchecked. CDR3 length equals 13 residues. CDR1 is MNHEY, CDR2 SMNVEV, per germline (reference sequence). The CDR3: CASSRTASYEQYF.

The chain is built from TRBV29-1 and TRBJ1-1. This CDR3 comprises 11 residues. Germline CDR1 SQVTM, CDR2 ANQGSEA. The CDR3 sequence: CSVEYGLKAFF.

Here the CDR3 reads CASSYAGYNTEAFF. The chain carries TRBV6-2 or TRBV6-3 and TRBJ1-1. Germline-derived CDR1 and CDR2 are MNHEY and SVGEGT. The CDR3 extends over 14 amino acids.

The genes are TRBV5-4 and TRBJ1-1; the D call from TCRdb, TRBD1, cannot be confirmed without DNA. This CDR3 has 13 amino acids. Per germline, CDR1 SGHNT and CDR2 YYREEE (reference sequence). The CDR3 loop reads CASSLAPGQEAFF.

CDR3 sequence: CASSLALAGGSYNEQFF. The chain has TRBV7-9 and TRBJ2-1; with no DNA, the TCRdb D assignment of TRBD2 cannot be verified. The CDR3 spans 17 residues. Germline CDR1 reads SEHNR; CDR2 reads FQNEAQ (reference sequence).

This chain joins TRBV29-1 and TRBJ1-2. The CDR3 is 11 amino acids. Looked up from germline, CDR1 is SQVTM and CDR2 is ANQGSEA. The CDR3 is CSVDGGDGYTF.